These 32 T cell receptor beta chains were sequenced from one sample in a study of blood T cell repertoires in COVID-19. Sequenced by immunoSEQ multiplex PCR; TCRdb stores in-frame clones only, minus some. The table includes approximately 220,000 clones, 80% to 90% detected once. The sequenced sample was peripheral blood. These receptors all come from a woman at least 80 years old with acute or convalescent COVID-19.

The chain has TRBV2 and TRBJ2-7; TRBD1 aligns across 9 bases. Germline assignment: CDR1 SNHLY and CDR2 FYNNEI. The V gene end was trimmed by 5 bases and the J gene end by 6 bases; junction bases not matched to a gene: 5. This CDR3 region has 13 residues. CDR3 sequence: CASSRDREFEQYF. In DNA, the CDR3 is TGTGCCAGCAGTAGGGACAGGGAGTTCGAGCAGTACTTC.

This sequence joins TRBV18 and TRBJ2-1; D call uncertain. The CDR3 sequence is 12 residues long. Germline CDR1 is KGHSH and CDR2 is LQKENI. The V end was cut by 3 bases, the J end by 5 bases, with 5 bases between. For the CDR3, the DNA is TGTGCCAGCTCACCGGCCCACAATGAGCAGTTCTTC. This encodes CASSPAHNEQFF.

The chain joins TRBV7-2 to TRBJ1-2, with unresolved D. V lost 1 base, J lost 2 bases, and 8 bases lay in between. Germline-derived CDR1 and CDR2 are SGHTA and FQGNSA. This CDR3 is 14 amino acids long. The CDR3 region has the DNA TGTGCCAGCAGCTTAGGACTGATCAACTATGGCTACACCTTC. Protein product: CASSLGLINYGYTF.

This clone came up once. The gene calls are TRBV30 and TRBJ1-2; D is ambiguous. The CDR3 is 13 residues long. Germline V gene data show CDR1 as GTSNPN and CDR2 as SVGIG (reference sequence). V was trimmed by 0 bases and J by 4 bases, leaving 9 bases between them. The DNA of the CDR3 is TGTGCCTGGAGTGTATTCGAGGGCTATGGCTACACCTTC. Translating gives CAWSVFEGYGYTF.

The chain joins TRBV4-2 to TRBJ1-6; no clear D gene. Trimming pared 1 base from V and 4 bases from J, leaving 11 bases between. The CDR3 has 16 amino acids. The germline V gene has CDR1 LGHNA and CDR2 YNFKEQ. The CDR3 loop reads CASSQVPGAYNSPLHF. As DNA, the CDR3 is TGTGCCAGCAGCCAAGTGCCGGGAGCTTATAATTCACCCCTCCACTTT.

The J gene is TRBJ1-6, the V gene TRBV7-8, with TRBD1 identical over 7 bases. CDR1 is SGHVS, CDR2 FQNEAQ, per germline. CDR3 length equals 14 residues. V trimming: 4 bases; J trimming: 6 bases; junction bases outside the gene matches: 3. CDR3 protein: CASSSGTVNSPLHF. The CDR3 DNA sequence: TGTGCCAGCAGCTCCGGGACAGTTAATTCACCCCTCCACTTT.

There are a few counts of this clone. This chain uses TRBV2 with TRBJ2-2; TRBD2 is a possible D gene (5 bases). In germline, CDR1 is SNHLY, CDR2 FYNNEI. The CDR3 covers 14 residues. V dropped 6 bases and J dropped 8 bases, with 16 bases sitting between them. The CDR3 DNA sequence: TGTGCCAGCAGGGAAAAGCCCGGGGTGGGGGAGCTGTTTTTT. Translated, it gives CASREKPGVGELFF.

The CDR3 nucleotides are TGTGCCAGCGCAGACAGGGGATTCACTGAAGCTTTCTTT. It is translated as CASADRGFTEAFF. This chain joins TRBV3-1 (or the pseudogene TRBV3-2) and TRBJ1-1, with 8 bases aligning to TRBD1. The ends lost 8 bases at V and 4 bases at J; junction bases unmatched: 6. CDR3 length: 13 residues. Germline V lookup: CDR1 LGHDT, CDR2 YNNKEL (reference sequence).

The V gene is TRBV5-1, the J gene TRBJ2-2, with D unresolved. The CDR3 has 14 residues. V was cut by 2 bases and J by 5 bases, with 10 bases left in between. The germline gives CDR1 SGHRS, CDR2 YFSETQ. The CDR3 is CASSFYRTTGELFF. In DNA, the CDR3 is TGCGCCAGCAGCTTTTACAGAACAACCGGGGAGCTGTTTTTT.

This chain connects TRBV3-1 (or the pseudogene TRBV3-2) to TRBJ2-5, with TRBD1 as a possible D gene (5 bases). This CDR3 spans 11 amino acids. Deletions cut 8 bases from V and 5 bases from J, with 9 bases between. Germline V gene data show CDR1 as LGHDT and CDR2 as YNNKEL (reference sequence). For the CDR3, the DNA is TGTGCCAGCGTGGGGCGTGAGACCCAGTACTTC. As protein: CASVGRETQYF.

The rearrangement joins TRBV5-1 to TRBJ2-3; 10 nucleotides agree with TRBD1. Per the germline V gene, CDR1 is SGHRS and CDR2 is YFSETQ. Trimming at V came to 2 bases and at J to 1 base, leaving 1 base not matched to a gene. This CDR3 has 15 amino acids. Written as DNA, the CDR3 is TGCGCCAGCAGCTTTGGGACAGGGGGCACAGATACGCAGTATTTT. Protein product: CASSFGTGGTDTQYF.

The gene calls are TRBV7-2 and TRBJ2-3; D is undetermined. There are 14 residues in the CDR3. Trimming pared 4 bases from V and 4 bases from J, leaving 12 bases between. The germline gives CDR1 SGHTA, CDR2 FQGNSA. This CDR3 reads CASSSRVGADTQYF. CDR3 bases: TGTGCCAGCAGCTCCCGGGTGGGTGCAGATACGCAGTATTTT.

The chain has TRBV7-9 and TRBJ1-5, with unresolved D. Germline CDR1 reads SEHNR; CDR2 reads FQNEAQ (reference sequence). V lost 1 base to trimming and J lost 7 bases, with 20 bases between them. The CDR3 loop spans 17 amino acids. This CDR3 reads CASSLVEGWLVVQPQHF. Here the CDR3 DNA reads TGTGCCAGCAGCTTAGTTGAGGGTTGGCTTGTGGTCCAGCCCCAGCATTTT.

The chain joins TRBV19 to TRBJ1-2, with D maybe TRBD1 (5 bases). This CDR3 region has 14 residues. V was clipped by 0 bases and J by 8 bases, with 13 bases between them. The germline CDR1 and CDR2 sequences are LNHDA and SQIVND (reference sequence). The CDR3 sequence: CASSIETGHRGYTF. For the CDR3, the DNA is TGTGCCAGTAGTATAGAAACAGGCCATCGGGGCTACACCTTC.

The V call is TRBV4-3, the J call TRBJ2-1; possible D gene TRBD2, 6 bases. CDR3 length equals 16 residues. Trimming removed 3 bases at V and 8 bases at J, with 20 bases between. The germline gives CDR1 LGHNA, CDR2 YSLEER. The CDR3 DNA reads TGCGCCAGCAGCCAGGACCCGGGACGGTCGGGGGATGAGCAGTTCTTC. As protein: CASSQDPGRSGDEQFF.

This chain joins TRBV5-1 and TRBJ2-5; tentatively, D is TRBD1 (6 bases). Germline CDR1 is SGHRS and CDR2 is YFSETQ. Trimming took off 1 base at V and 2 bases at J, with 9 bases between the two ends. This CDR3 has 14 amino acids. The CDR3 region has the DNA TGCGCCAGCAGCTTGTCAGGGGATCAAGAGACCCAGTACTTC. It is translated as CASSLSGDQETQYF.

The chain is built from TRBV29-1 and TRBJ2-7; 9 nucleotides agree with TRBD1. In germline, CDR1 is SQVTM, CDR2 ANQGSEA. Germline trimming cut 4 bases from V and 4 bases from J; bases unmatched to any gene: 5. The CDR3 extends over 13 amino acids. The CDR3 DNA follows: TGCAGCGTTGGGGACAGGGTGACATACGAGCAGTACTTC. It is translated as CSVGDRVTYEQYF.

In this sample, this clone turned up a few times. V is TRBV6-5 and J is TRBJ2-7; tentative D call: TRBD1 (5 bases). With 8 bases removed from V and 0 bases from J, the gap between germline ends came to 11 bases. CDR1 and CDR2 (germline): MNHEY, SVGAGI. This CDR3 comprises 13 residues. In DNA, the CDR3 is TGTGCCAGCCTGTGGACATTCTCCTACGAGCAGTACTTC. Its translation is CASLWTFSYEQYF.

V gene TRBV27 combines with J gene TRBJ1-4, with D possibly being TRBD1 (6 bases). The V end lost 4 bases, the J end lost 8 bases, and 17 bases lay between the germline ends. CDR1 is MNHEY and CDR2 is SMNVEV in the germline V gene (reference sequence). The CDR3 is 15 amino acids. CDR3 protein: CASSSATGSGEKLFF. In DNA form, the CDR3 reads TGTGCCAGCAGTTCGGCCACAGGGAGTGGGGAAAAACTGTTTTTT.

This rearrangement joins TRBV4-2 to TRBJ1-2; weak D call: TRBD1 (5 bases). Trimming stripped 4 bases from V and 3 bases from J, with 15 bases between. The germline V gene encodes CDR1 LGHNA and CDR2 YNFKEQ. The CDR3 length is 15 residues. The CDR3 DNA reads TGTGCCAGCAGCCCGGGGCCGGGGGAGGACTATGGCTACACCTTC. Encoded protein: CASSPGPGEDYGYTF.

The genes are TRBV19 and TRBJ1-1; the match to TRBD1 covers 9 bases. Germline CDR1 reads LNHDA; CDR2 reads SQIVND (reference sequence). The CDR3 runs to 14 residues. The ends lost 6 bases at V and 2 bases at J; junction bases unmatched: 4. The DNA of the CDR3 is TGTGCCAGTAGCCGGGACAGGGCTAACACTGAAGCTTTCTTT. Translation gives CASSRDRANTEAFF.

The rearrangement links TRBV12-5 to TRBJ1-4, with 7 bases aligning to TRBD1. There are 15 residues in the CDR3. Germline assignment: CDR1 LGHNT and CDR2 FRNRAP. After removal of 4 bases from V and 8 bases from J, the junction contained 10 bases not matched to a gene. The CDR3 is CASGSIQGLGEKLFF. The CDR3 DNA reads as TGTGCTAGTGGTTCGATACAGGGGTTGGGGGAAAAACTGTTTTTT.

The chain recombines TRBV18 with TRBJ2-3; D remains ambiguous. The ends were cut back, 2 bases at V and 0 bases at J, with 9 bases in the middle. This CDR3 has 15 amino acids. Germline values: CDR1 KGHSH, CDR2 LQKENI. As DNA, the CDR3 is TGTGCCAGCTCACCAGCCGCGGTAAGCACAGATACGCAGTATTTT. It codes for CASSPAAVSTDTQYF. Full variable domain (remainder filled in from reference TRBV18 and TRBJ2-3): NAGVMQNPRHLVRRRGQEARLRCSPMKGHSHVYWYRQLPEEGLKFMVYLQKENIIDESGMPKERFSAEFPKEGPSILRIQQVVRGDSAAYFCASSPAAVSTDTQYFGPGTRLTVL.

This sequence joins TRBV15 and TRBJ1-1; D unresolved. V shed 8 bases and J shed 1 base, with 14 bases lying between them. Germline loops: CDR1 LNHNV, CDR2 YYDKDF (reference sequence). The CDR3 sequence is 14 residues long. CDR3: CATGGSGANTEAFF. DNA of the CDR3: TGTGCCACCGGTGGGTCAGGCGCGAACACTGAAGCTTTCTTT. Complete variable domain (other parts from reference TRBV15 and TRBJ1-1): DAMVIQNPRYQVTQFGKPVTLSCSQTLNHNVMYWYQQKSSQAPKLLFHYYDKDFNNEADTPDNFQSRRPNTSFCFLDIRSPGLGDTAMYLCATGGSGANTEAFFGQGTRLTVV.

The table lists this clone with a count of one. This rearrangement joins TRBV11-1 to TRBJ2-1; 7 bases align to TRBD2. Germline V gene sequence: CDR1 SGHAT, CDR2 FQDESV (reference sequence). Trimming cost V 8 bases and J 0 bases; bases outside gene matches: 10. CDR3 length: 16 amino acids. The CDR3 nucleotides read TGTGCCAGCGCACTTGGGGGGGGGACCTCCTACAATGAGCAGTTCTTC. This encodes CASALGGGTSYNEQFF.

The chain combines TRBV5-1 with TRBJ1-1, with a weak D call TRBD1 (6 bases). V was cut by 4 bases and J by 6 bases, with 19 bases left in between. There are 15 residues in the CDR3. Germline CDR1 reads SGHRS; CDR2 reads YFSETQ. In DNA form, the CDR3 reads TGCGCCAGCAGCCAGCGGACAGTACAGAGCGCTGAAGCTTTCTTT. This gives the protein CASSQRTVQSAEAFF.

This clone was counted a single time. The chain has TRBV9 and TRBJ2-5, with 10 bases lining up with TRBD2. Germline V gene data show CDR1 as SGDLS and CDR2 as YYNGEE. The V and J ends lost 0 bases and 3 bases, in that order; junction bases with no gene match: 5. This CDR3 is 16 amino acids long. The CDR3 region is CASSVGALAGEETQYF. The CDR3 coding sequence is TGTGCCAGCAGCGTAGGTGCCCTAGCGGGGGAAGAGACCCAGTACTTC.

This clone showed up just a few times. The rearrangement links TRBV5-4 to TRBJ2-2; 10 nucleotides align to TRBD2. V lost 3 bases to trimming and J lost 5 bases; unmatched junction nucleotides: 4. Germline CDR1 and CDR2: SGHNT and YYREEE (reference sequence). CDR3 length equals 15 residues. CDR3 in DNA: TGTGCCAGCAGCTCGTTAGCGGGGGGAACCGGGGAGCTGTTTTTT. Translating it yields CASSSLAGGTGELFF. The complete variable domain, with remaining parts taken from reference TRBV5-4 and TRBJ2-2, reads ETGVTQSPTHLIKTRGQQVTLRCSSQSGHNTVSWYQQALGQGPQFIFQYYREEENGRGNFPPRFSGLQFPNYSSELNVNALELDDSALYLCASSSLAGGTGELFFGEGSRLTVL.

The chain is built from TRBV5-6 and TRBJ2-7; 9 bases are shared with TRBD1. Unmatched junction bases numbered 16, after V lost 4 bases and J lost 2 bases. The CDR3 contains 18 residues. Germline CDR1 reads SGHDT; CDR2 reads YYEEEE. CDR3 residues: CASSPYSIGQGWTYEQYF. DNA for the CDR3: TGTGCCAGCAGCCCATATTCGATTGGACAGGGGTGGACCTACGAGCAGTACTTC.

This sequence joins TRBV12-3 or TRBV12-4 and TRBJ2-1; TRBD2 agrees at 8 bases. The CDR3 has 13 amino acids. The trim removed 6 bases at V and 7 bases at J, leaving 5 bases unmatched. The DNA of the CDR3 is TGTGCCAGCAGGGCGGGGGGCCCGAATGAGCAGTTCTTC. Amino acids: CASRAGGPNEQFF.

The genes are TRBV30 and TRBJ2-2; D not certain. This CDR3 comprises 13 residues. Germline assignment: CDR1 GTSNPN and CDR2 SVGIG (reference sequence). The V and J ends lost 3 bases and 4 bases respectively, with 9 bases between them. For the CDR3, the DNA is TGTGCCTGGAGCCTACAGATCACCGGGGAGCTGTTTTTT. This codes for CAWSLQITGELFF.

V gene TRBV19 combines with J gene TRBJ2-3, with 13 bases identical to TRBD2. The CDR3 is made up of 16 amino acids. The V gene end was trimmed by 7 bases and the J gene end by 2 bases; junction bases not matched to a gene: 6. Germline V lookup: CDR1 LNHDA, CDR2 SQIVND (reference sequence). CDR3 DNA: TGTGCCAGTACCCCGACTAGCGGGGGGTACACAGATACGCAGTATTTT. It translates to CASTPTSGGYTDTQYF.